This T cell receptor beta chain stems from a study of graft-versus-host responses after intestinal transplantation. Overall study: All recipients got anti-thymocyte globulin induction, then tacrolimus and steroids for three to four years.

As regards this clone: Its cognate antigen is unknown.

Per the germline V gene, CDR1 is MNHNS and CDR2 is SASEGT. V lost 6 bases to trimming and J lost 0 bases, with 9 bases between them. This CDR3 region has 13 residues. The repertoire was sequenced with immunoSEQ multiplex PCR; TCRdb's copy has only in-frame clones and lacks some. The repertoire holds some 81,000 clones, with about 89% as singletons. The material was unstimulated CD4+ T cells sorted from spleen or lymph node cells, obtained before intestinal transplant. The chain has TRBV6-1 and TRBJ2-7; D is perhaps TRBD2 (5 bases). The TCR sequence derives from a human donor who received an intestinal transplant. The CDR3 reads CASSLTISYEQYF. As DNA, the CDR3 is TGTGCCAGCAGCTTGACTATCTCCTACGAGCAGTACTTC.